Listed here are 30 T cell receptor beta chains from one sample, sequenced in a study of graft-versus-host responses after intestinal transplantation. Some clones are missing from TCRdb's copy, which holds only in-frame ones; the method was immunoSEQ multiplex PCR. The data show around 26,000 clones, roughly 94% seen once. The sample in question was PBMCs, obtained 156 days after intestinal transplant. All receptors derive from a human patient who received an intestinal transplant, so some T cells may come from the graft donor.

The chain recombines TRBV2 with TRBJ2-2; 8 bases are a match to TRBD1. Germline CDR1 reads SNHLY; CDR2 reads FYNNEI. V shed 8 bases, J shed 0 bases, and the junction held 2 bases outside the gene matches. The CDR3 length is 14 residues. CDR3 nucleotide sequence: TGTGCCAGCTGGGACAGGACGAACACCGGGGAGCTGTTTTTT. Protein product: CASWDRTNTGELFF.

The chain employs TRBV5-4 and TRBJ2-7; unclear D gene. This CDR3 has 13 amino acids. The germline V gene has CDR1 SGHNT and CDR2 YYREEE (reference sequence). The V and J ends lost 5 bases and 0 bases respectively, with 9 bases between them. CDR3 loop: CASRGEVSYEQYF. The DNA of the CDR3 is TGTGCCAGCAGGGGTGAGGTCTCCTACGAGCAGTACTTC.

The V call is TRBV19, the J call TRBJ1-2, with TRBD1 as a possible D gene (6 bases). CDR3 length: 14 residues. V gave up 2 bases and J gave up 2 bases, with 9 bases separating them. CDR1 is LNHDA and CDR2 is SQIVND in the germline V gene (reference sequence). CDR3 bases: TGTGCCAGTAGTATACAGGGGACCAACTATGGCTACACCTTC. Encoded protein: CASSIQGTNYGYTF.

CDR3 coding DNA: TGTGCCAGCAGCTCCTACGCCTCAGGGGGCACTGAAGCTTTCTTT. This codes for CASSSYASGGTEAFF. This chain connects TRBV7-6 to TRBJ1-1; 7 nucleotides agree with TRBD1. Germline loops: CDR1 SGHVS, CDR2 FNYEAQ. The CDR3 has 15 amino acids. V trimming: 4 bases; J trimming: 4 bases; junction bases outside the gene matches: 9.

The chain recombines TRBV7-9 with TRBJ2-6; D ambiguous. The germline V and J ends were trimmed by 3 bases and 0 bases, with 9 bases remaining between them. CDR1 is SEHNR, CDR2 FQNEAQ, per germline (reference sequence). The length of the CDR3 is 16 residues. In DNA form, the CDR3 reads TGTGCCAGCAGCTTCGTCCTGGGCTCTGGGGCCAACGTCCTGACTTTC. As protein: CASSFVLGSGANVLTF.

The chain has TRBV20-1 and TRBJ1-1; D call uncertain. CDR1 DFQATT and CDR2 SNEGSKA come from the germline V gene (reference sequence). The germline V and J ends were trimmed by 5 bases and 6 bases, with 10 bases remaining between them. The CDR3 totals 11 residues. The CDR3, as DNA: TGCAGTGCTCCGGCCGTCGCTGAAGCTTTCTTT. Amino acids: CSAPAVAEAFF.

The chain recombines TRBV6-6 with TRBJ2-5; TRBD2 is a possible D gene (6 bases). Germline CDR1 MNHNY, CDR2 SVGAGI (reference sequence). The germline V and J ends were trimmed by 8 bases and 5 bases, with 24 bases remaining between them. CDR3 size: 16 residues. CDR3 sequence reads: CASGLGGTVMGETQYF. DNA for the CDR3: TGTGCCAGCGGACTCGGGGGTACGGTGATGGGGGAGACCCAGTACTTC.

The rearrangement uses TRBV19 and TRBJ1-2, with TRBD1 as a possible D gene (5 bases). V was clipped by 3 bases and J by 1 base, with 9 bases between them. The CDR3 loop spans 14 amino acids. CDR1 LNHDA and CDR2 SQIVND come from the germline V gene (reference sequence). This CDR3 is CASSISGLNYGYTF. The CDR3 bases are TGTGCCAGTAGTATTTCGGGGCTTAACTATGGCTACACCTTC.

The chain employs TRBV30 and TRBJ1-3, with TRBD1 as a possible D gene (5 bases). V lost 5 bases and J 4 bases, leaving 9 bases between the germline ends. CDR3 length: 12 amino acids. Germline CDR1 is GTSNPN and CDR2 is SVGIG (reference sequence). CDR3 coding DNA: TGTGCCTGGTTCAACAGGGGAAACACCATATATTTT. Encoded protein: CAWFNRGNTIYF.

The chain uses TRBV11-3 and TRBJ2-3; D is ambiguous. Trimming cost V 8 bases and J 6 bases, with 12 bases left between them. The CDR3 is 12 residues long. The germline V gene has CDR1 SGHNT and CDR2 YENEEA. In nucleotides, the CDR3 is TGTGCCAGCGAAAAGGGCTCGGATACGCAGTATTTT. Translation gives CASEKGSDTQYF. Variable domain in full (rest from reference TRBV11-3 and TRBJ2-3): EAGVVQSPRYKIIEKKQPVAFWCNPISGHNTLYWYLQNLGQGPELLIRYENEEAVDDSQLPKDRFSAERLKGVDSTLKIQPAELGDSAVYLCASEKGSDTQYFGPGTRLTVL.

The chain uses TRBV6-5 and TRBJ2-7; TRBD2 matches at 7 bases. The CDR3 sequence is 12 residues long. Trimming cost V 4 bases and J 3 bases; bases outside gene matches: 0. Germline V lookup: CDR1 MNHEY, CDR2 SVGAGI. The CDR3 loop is CASSSSGYEQYF. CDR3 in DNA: TGTGCCAGCAGTTCTAGCGGCTACGAGCAGTACTTC.

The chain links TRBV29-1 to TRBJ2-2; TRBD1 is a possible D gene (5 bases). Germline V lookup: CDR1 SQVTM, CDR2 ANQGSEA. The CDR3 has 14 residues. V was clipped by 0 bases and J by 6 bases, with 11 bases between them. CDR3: CSVEDPRVSGELFF. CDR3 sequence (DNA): TGCAGCGTTGAAGATCCCAGGGTGTCCGGGGAGCTGTTTTTT.

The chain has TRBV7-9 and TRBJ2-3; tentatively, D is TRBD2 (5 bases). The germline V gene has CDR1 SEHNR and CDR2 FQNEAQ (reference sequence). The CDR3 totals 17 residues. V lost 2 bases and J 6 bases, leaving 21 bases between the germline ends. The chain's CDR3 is CASSLLSWRRWGDTQYF. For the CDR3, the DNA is TGTGCCAGCAGCTTACTTAGTTGGAGGAGGTGGGGTGATACGCAGTATTTT.

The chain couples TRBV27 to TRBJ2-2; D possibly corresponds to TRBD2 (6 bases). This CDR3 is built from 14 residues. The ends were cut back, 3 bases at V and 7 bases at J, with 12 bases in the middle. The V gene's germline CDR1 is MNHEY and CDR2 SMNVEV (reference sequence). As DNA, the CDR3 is TGTGCCAGCAGTTTTCGGGGGTTTGGCGGGGAGCTGTTTTTT. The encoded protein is CASSFRGFGGELFF.

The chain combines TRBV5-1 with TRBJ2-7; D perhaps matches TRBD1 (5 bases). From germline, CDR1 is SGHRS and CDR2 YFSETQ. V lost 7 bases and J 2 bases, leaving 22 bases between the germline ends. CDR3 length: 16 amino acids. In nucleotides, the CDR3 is TGCGCCAGCGCTAGGGTTACAGGCCCCGGTCCCTACGAGCAGTACTTC. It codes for CASARVTGPGPYEQYF.

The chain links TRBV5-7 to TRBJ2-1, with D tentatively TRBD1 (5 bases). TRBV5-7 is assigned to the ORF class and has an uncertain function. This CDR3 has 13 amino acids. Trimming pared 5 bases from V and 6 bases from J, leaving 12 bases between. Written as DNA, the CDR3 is TGTGCCAGCAGTAACGGCGACAGCAATGAGCAGTTCTTC. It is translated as CASSNGDSNEQFF.

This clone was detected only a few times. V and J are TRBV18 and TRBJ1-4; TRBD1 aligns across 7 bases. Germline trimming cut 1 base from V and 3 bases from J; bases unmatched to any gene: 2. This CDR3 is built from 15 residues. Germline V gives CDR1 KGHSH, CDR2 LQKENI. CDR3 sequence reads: CASSPQDRPNEKLFF. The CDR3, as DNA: TGTGCCAGCTCACCACAGGACAGGCCTAATGAAAAACTGTTTTTT.

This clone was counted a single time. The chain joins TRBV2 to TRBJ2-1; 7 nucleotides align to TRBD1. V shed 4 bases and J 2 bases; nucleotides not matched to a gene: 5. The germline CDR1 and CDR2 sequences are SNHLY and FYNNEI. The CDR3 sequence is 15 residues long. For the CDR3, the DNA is TGTGCCAGCAGTGGACAGGGTGGGACCTACAATGAGCAGTTCTTC. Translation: CASSGQGGTYNEQFF.

The CDR3 nucleotides are TGTGCCAGCGCGGGGACTGGACAGGGGATTTCACCCCTCCACTTT. Its translation: CASAGTGQGISPLHF. The rearrangement joins TRBV7-9 to TRBJ1-6, with 9 bases that match TRBD1. Trimming cost V 8 bases and J 9 bases; bases outside gene matches: 11. Looked up from germline, CDR1 is SEHNR and CDR2 is FQNEAQ (reference sequence). This CDR3 contains 15 residues.

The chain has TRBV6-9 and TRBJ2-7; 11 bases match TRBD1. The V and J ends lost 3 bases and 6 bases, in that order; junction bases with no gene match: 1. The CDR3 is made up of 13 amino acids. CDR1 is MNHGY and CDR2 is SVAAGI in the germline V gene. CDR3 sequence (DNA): TGTGCCAGCAGTTACGGGACAGGGGGCGAGCAGTACTTC. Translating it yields CASSYGTGGEQYF.

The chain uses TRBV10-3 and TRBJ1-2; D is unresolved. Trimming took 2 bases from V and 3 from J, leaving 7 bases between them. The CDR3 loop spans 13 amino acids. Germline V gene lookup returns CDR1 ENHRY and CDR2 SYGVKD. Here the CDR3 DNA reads TGTGCCATCAGTGAGGAAAGGGACTATGGCTACACCTTC. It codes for CAISEERDYGYTF.

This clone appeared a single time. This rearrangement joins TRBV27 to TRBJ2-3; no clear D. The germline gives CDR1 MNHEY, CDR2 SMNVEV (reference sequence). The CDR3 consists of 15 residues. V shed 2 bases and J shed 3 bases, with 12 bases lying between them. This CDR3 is CASSLPSIGTDTQYF. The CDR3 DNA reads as TGTGCCAGCAGTTTACCCTCTATCGGAACAGATACGCAGTATTTT.

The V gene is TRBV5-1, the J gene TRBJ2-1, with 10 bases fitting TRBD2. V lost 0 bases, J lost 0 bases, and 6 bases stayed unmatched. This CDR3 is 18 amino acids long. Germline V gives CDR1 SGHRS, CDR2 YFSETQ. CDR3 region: CASSLVGSGGTSYNEQFF. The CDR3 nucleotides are TGCGCCAGCAGCTTGGTAGGTAGCGGGGGGACCTCCTACAATGAGCAGTTCTTC.

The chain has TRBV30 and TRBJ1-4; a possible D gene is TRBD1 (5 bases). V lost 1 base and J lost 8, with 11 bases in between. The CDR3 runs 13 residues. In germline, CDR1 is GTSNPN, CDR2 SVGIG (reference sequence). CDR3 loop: CAWSARDGEKLFF. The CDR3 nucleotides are TGTGCCTGGAGTGCCCGGGACGGCGAAAAACTGTTTTTT.

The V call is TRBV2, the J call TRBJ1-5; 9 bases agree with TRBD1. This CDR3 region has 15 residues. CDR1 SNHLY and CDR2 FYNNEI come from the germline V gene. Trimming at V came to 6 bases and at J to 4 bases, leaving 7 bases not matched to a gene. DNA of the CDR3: TGTGCCAGCAGCGACGACAGGGGGGTGAATCAGCCCCAGCATTTT. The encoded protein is CASSDDRGVNQPQHF.

The CDR3 loop is CASENRGAKNIQYF. CDR3 DNA: TGTGCCAGCGAGAACAGGGGTGCCAAAAACATTCAGTACTTC. This sequence joins TRBV6-5 and TRBJ2-4, with 7 nucleotides matching TRBD1. The CDR3 has 14 amino acids. The J segment lost 1 base and the V segment lost 8 bases, leaving 5 bases of the junction unmatched. From germline, CDR1 is MNHEY and CDR2 SVGAGI.

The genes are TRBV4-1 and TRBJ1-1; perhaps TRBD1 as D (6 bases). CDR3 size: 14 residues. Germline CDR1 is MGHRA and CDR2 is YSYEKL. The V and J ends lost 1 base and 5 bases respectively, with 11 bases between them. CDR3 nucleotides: TGCGCCAGCAGCCAAGGGGCAGGGGCTACTGAAGCTTTCTTT. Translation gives CASSQGAGATEAFF.

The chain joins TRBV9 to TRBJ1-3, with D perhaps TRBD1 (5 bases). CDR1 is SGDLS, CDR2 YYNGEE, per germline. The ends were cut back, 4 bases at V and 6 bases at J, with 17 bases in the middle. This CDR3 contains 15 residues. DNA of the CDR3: TGTGCCAGCAGCCCCAAGGGGTATTTGGAAAACACCATATATTTT. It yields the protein CASSPKGYLENTIYF.

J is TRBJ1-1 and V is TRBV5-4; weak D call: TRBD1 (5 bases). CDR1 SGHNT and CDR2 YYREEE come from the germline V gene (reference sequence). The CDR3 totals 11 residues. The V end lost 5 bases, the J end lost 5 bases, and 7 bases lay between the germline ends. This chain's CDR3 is CASRQGTEAFF. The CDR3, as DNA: TGTGCCAGCAGGCAGGGAACTGAAGCTTTCTTT.

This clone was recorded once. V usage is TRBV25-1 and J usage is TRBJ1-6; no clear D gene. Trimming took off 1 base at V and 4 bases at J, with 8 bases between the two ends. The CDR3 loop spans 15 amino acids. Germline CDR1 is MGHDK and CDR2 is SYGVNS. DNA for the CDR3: TGTGCCAGCAGTGAATCAACAGCTTATAATTCACCCCTCCACTTT. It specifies CASSESTAYNSPLHF.